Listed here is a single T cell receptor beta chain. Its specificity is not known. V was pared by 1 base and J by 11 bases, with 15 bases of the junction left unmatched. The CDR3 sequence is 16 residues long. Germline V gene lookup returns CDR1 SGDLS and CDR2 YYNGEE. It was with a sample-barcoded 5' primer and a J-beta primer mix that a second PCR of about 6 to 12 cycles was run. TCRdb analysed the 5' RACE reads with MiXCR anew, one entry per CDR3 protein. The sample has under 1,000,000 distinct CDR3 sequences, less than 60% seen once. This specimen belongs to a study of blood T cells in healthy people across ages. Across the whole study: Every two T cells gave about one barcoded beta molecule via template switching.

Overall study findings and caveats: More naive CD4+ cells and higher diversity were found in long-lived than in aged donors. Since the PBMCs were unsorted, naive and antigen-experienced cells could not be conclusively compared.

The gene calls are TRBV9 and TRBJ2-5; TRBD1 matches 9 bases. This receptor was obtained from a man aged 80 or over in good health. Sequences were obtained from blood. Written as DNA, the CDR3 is TGTGCCAGCAGCGTAAACGTGGGACAGGGTTTTTTTGAGCAGTACTTC. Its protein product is CASSVNVGQGFFEQYF.